This section outlines one T cell receptor (beta chain) sequence together with its context. The data stem from a study of shared clonotypes between healthy human individuals. The study used about 84 million PBMCs per unsorted sample for genomic DNA. The repertoire was sequenced with immunoSEQ multiplex PCR; TCRdb's copy has only in-frame clones and lacks some. Altogether roughly 500,000 clones are present, about four fifths being singletons, with the ten largest covering 13%. CDR1 is GTSNPN, CDR2 SVGIG, per germline (reference sequence). V dropped 4 bases and J dropped 2 bases, with 10 bases sitting between them. CDR3 length: 13 residues.

Input material: PBMCs. The rearrangement joins TRBV30 to TRBJ2-3, with unresolved D. The receptor comes from a woman aged 40 to 49 in good health. Some clones in this sample may be carry-over from other donors' samples. The CDR3 reads CAWIGEPTDTQYF. The CDR3 coding sequence is TGTGCCTGGATTGGGGAACCCACAGATACGCAGTATTTT. Filled out from reference TRBV30 and TRBJ2-3, the complete variable domain reads SQTIHQWPATLVQPVGSPLSLECTVEGTSNPNLYWYRQAAGRGLQLLFYSVGIGQISSEVPQNLSASRPQDRQFILSSKKLLLSDSGFYLCAWIGEPTDTQYFGPGTRLTVL.